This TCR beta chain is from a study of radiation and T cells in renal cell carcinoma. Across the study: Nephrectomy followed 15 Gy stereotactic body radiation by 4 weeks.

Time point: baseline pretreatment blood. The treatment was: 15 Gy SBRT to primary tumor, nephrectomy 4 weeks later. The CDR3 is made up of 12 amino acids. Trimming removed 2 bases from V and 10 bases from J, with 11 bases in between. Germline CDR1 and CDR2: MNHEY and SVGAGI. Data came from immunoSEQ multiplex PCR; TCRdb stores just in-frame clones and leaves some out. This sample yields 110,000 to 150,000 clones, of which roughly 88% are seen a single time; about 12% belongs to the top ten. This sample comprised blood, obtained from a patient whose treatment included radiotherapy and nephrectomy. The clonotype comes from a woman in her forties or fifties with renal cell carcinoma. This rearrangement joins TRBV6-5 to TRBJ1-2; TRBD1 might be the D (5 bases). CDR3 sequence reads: CASSYEGLDYTF. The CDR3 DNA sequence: TGTGCCAGCAGTTACGAGGGGCTGGACTACACCTTC.